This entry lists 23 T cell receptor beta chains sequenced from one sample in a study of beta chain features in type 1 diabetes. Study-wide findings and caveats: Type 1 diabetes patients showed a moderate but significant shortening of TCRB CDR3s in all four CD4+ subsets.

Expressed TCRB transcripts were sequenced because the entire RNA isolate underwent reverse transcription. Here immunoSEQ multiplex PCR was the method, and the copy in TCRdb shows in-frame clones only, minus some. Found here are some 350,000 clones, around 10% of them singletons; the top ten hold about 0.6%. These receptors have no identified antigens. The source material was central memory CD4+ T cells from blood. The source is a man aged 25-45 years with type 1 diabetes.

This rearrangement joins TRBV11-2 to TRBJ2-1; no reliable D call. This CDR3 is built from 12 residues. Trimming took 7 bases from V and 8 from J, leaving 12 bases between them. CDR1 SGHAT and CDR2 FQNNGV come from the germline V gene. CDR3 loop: CASTRYGDEQFF. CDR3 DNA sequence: TGTGCCAGCACCCGTTATGGGGATGAGCAGTTCTTC.

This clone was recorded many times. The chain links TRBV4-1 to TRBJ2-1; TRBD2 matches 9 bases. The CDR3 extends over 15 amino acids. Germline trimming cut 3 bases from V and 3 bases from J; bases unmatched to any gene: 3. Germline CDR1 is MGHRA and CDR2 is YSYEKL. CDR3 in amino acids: CASSHRLADYNEQFF. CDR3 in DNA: TGCGCCAGCAGCCACAGACTAGCGGACTACAATGAGCAGTTCTTC.

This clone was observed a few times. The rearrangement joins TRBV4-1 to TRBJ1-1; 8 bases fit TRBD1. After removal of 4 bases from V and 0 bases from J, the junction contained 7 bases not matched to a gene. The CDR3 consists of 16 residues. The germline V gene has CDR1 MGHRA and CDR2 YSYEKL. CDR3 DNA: TGCGCCAGCAGCCTCAGGACAGGGAGCATGAACACTGAAGCTTTCTTT. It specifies CASSLRTGSMNTEAFF.

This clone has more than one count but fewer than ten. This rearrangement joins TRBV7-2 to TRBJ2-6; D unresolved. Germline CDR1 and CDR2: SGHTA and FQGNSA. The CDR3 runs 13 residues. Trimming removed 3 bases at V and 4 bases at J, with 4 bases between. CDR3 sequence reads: CASSLNGANVLTF. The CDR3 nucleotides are TGTGCCAGCAGCTTGAACGGGGCCAACGTCCTGACTTTC.

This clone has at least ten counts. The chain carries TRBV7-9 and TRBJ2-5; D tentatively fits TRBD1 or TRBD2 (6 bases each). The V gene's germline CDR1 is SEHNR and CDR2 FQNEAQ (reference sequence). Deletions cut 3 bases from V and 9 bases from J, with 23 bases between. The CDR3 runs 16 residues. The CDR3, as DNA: TGTGCCAGCAGCTTTTGGGGGGCTGCCCCCCAAGTGGCCCAGTACTTC. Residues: CASSFWGAAPQVAQYF.

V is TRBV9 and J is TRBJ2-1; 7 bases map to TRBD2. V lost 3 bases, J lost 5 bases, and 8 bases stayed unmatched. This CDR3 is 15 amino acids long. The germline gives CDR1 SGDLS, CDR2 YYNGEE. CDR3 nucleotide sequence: TGTGCCAGCAGCGCATTTAGCGGGCCCCACAATGAGCAGTTCTTC. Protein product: CASSAFSGPHNEQFF.

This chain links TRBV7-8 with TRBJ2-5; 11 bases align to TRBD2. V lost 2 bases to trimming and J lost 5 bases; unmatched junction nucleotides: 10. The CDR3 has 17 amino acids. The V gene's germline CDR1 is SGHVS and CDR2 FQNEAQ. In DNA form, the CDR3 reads TGTGCCAGCAGCTTAAGGGCGGATGCTAGCGGGGGGGAGACCCAGTACTTC. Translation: CASSLRADASGGETQYF. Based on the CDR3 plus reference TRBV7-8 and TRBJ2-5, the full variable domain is GAGVSQSPRYKVAKRGQDVALRCDPISGHVSLFWYQQALGQGPEFLTYFQNEAQLDKSGLPSDRFFAERPEGSVSTLKIQRTQQEDSAVYLCASSLRADASGGETQYFGPGTRLLVL.

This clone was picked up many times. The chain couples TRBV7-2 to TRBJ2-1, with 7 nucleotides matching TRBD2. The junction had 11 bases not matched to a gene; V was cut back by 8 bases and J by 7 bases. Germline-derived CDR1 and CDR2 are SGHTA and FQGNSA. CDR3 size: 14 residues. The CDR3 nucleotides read TGTGCCAGCTCACTAAGAGCGGGATCTAATGAGCAGTTCTTC. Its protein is CASSLRAGSNEQFF.

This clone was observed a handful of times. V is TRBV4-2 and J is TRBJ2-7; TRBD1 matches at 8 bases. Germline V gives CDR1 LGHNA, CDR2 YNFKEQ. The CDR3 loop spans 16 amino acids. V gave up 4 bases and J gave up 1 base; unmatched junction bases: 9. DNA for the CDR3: TGTGCCAGCAGCCCGGGACAGGCCGGGCTTTCCTACGAGCAGTACTTC. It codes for CASSPGQAGLSYEQYF.

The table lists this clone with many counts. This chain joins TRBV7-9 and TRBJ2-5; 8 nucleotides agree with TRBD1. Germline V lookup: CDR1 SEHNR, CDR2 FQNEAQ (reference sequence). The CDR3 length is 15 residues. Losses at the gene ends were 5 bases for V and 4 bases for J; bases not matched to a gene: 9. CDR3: CASSASPGQGETQYF. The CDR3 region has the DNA TGTGCCAGCAGCGCCAGCCCAGGACAGGGAGAGACCCAGTACTTC.

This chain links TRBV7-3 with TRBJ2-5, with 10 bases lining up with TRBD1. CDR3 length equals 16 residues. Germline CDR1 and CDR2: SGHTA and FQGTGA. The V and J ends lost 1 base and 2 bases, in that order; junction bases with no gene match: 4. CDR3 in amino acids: CASSLSSGQGQETQYF. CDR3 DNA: TGTGCCAGCAGCTTAAGTTCGGGACAGGGGCAAGAGACCCAGTACTTC.

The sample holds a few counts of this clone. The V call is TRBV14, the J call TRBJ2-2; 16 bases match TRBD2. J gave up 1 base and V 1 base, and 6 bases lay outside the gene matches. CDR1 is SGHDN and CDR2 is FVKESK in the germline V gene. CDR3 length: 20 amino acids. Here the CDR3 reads CASSQAPGLAGGRNTGELFF. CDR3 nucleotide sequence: TGTGCCAGCAGCCAAGCTCCGGGACTAGCGGGAGGGCGGAACACCGGGGAGCTGTTTTTT.

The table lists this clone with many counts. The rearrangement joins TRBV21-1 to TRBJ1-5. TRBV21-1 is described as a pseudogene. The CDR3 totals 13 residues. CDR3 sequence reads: CASFCRAGQPQHF. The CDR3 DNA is TGTGCCAGCTTCTGCCGGGCGGGTCAGCCCCAGCATTTT.

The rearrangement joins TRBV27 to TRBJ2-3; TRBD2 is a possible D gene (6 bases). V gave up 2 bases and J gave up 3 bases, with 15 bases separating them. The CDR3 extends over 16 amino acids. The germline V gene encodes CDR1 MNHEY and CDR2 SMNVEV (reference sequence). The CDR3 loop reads CASSLKPSDGTDTQYF. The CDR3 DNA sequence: TGTGCCAGCAGTTTAAAGCCTAGCGATGGGACAGATACGCAGTATTTT.

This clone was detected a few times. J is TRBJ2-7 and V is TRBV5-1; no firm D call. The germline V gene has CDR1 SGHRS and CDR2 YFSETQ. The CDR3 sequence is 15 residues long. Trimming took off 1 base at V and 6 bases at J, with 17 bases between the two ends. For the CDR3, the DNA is TGCGCCAGCAGCTTGAAGCTGGGATCTAGAGGCGAGCAGTACTTC. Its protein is CASSLKLGSRGEQYF. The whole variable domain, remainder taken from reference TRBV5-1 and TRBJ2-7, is KAGVTQTPRYLIKTRGQQVTLSCSPISGHRSVSWYQQTPGQGLQFLFEYFSETQRNKGNFPGRFSGRQFSNSRSEMNVSTLELGDSALYLCASSLKLGSRGEQYFGPGTRLTVT.

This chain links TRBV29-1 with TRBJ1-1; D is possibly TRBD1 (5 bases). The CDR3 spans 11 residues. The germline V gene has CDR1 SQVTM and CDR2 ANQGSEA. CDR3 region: CTYVRGTEAFF. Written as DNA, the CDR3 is TGCACCTACGTCCGGGGGACTGAAGCTTTCTTT.

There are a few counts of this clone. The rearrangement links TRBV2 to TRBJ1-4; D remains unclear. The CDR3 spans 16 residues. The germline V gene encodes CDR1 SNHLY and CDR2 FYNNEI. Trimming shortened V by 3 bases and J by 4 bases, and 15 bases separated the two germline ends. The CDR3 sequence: CASSERRRQVNEKLFF. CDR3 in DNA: TGTGCCAGCAGTGAGAGGAGGCGACAAGTTAATGAAAAACTGTTTTTT.

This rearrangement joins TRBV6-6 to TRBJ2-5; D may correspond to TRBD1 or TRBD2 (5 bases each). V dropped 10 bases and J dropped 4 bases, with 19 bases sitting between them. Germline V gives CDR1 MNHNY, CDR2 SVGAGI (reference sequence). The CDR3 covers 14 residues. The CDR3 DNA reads TGTGCCATCAGGGACCCTCAAGGAGGAGAGACCCAGTACTTC. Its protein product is CAIRDPQGGETQYF.

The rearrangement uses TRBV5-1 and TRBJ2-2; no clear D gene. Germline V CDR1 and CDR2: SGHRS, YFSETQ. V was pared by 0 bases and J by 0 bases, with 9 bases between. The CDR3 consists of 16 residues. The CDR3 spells CASSLAPTANTGELFF. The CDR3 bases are TGCGCCAGCAGCTTGGCGCCTACCGCGAACACCGGGGAGCTGTTTTTT.

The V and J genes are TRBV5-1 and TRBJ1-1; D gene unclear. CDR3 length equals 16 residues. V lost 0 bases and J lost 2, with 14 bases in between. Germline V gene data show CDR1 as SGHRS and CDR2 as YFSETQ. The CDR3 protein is CASSLGRIPDNTEAFF. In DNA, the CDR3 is TGCGCCAGCAGCTTGGGAAGGATCCCGGACAACACTGAAGCTTTCTTT.

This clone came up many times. CDR3 sequence reads: CASSFPGRNIQYF. In DNA form, the CDR3 reads TGTGCCAGCAGTTTTCCAGGCAGAAACATTCAGTACTTC. The rearrangement joins TRBV28 to TRBJ2-4; D ambiguous. In germline, CDR1 is MDHEN, CDR2 SYDVKM. The CDR3 length is 13 residues. The V gene lost 3 bases and the J gene lost 6 bases, with 9 bases spanning the gap.

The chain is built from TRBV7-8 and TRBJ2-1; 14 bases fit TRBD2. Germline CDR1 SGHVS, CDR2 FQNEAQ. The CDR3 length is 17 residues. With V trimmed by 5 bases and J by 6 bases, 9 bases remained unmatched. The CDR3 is CASSPRAGLAGGNEQFF. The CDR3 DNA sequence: TGTGCCAGCAGCCCTCGCGCAGGACTAGCGGGAGGCAATGAGCAGTTCTTC.

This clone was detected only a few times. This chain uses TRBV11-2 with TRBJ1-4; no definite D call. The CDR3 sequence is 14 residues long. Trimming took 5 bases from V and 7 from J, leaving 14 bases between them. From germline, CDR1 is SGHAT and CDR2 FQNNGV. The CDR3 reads CASSLSPLGEKLFF. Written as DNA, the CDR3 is TGTGCCAGCAGCCTGAGTCCCCTGGGTGAAAAACTGTTTTTT.